These 21 T cell receptor beta chains originate from one sample sequenced in a study of blood T cell repertoires in COVID-19. Clones were read by immunoSEQ multiplex PCR, and TCRdb kept only the in-frame ones, dropping some. Counted here are 100,000 or so clones, over 75% occurring once; the ten biggest clones make up around a tenth. What was sequenced was peripheral blood. These TCRs come from a woman under 40 with acute or convalescent COVID-19.

The genes are TRBV28 and TRBJ1-5; tentative D call: TRBD1 (5 bases). This CDR3 is 17 amino acids long. CDR1 MDHEN and CDR2 SYDVKM come from the germline V gene. V gave up 6 bases and J gave up 2 bases, with 20 bases separating them. This chain's CDR3 is CASRSAGGNLGNQPQHF. The CDR3 nucleotides are TGTGCCAGCAGATCCGCGGGGGGAAACCTGGGCAATCAGCCCCAGCATTTT.

This chain joins TRBV6-1 and TRBJ2-7; 7 bases are a match to TRBD1. V shed 2 bases and J 13 bases; nucleotides not matched to a gene: 8. Germline V lookup: CDR1 MNHNS, CDR2 SASEGT. The CDR3 is made up of 12 amino acids. The CDR3 spells CASSEWTGTRYF. The CDR3 DNA reads TGTGCCAGCAGTGAATGGACAGGAACCCGATACTTC.

V usage is TRBV27 and J usage is TRBJ2-7; TRBD2 agrees at 12 bases. The germline V gene has CDR1 MNHEY and CDR2 SMNVEV (reference sequence). The J segment lost 4 bases and the V segment lost 4 bases, leaving 5 bases of the junction unmatched. The CDR3 extends over 15 amino acids. CDR3 DNA: TGTGCCAGCAGTTCCCTGCTAGCGGGGGGGTACGAGCAGTACTTC. Its translation is CASSSLLAGGYEQYF.

This chain joins TRBV6-5 and TRBJ1-5; D is perhaps TRBD1 (5 bases). Germline CDR1 is MNHEY and CDR2 is SVGAGI. The ends were cut back, 7 bases at V and 5 bases at J, with 18 bases in the middle. This CDR3 region has 15 residues. The CDR3 nucleotides read TGTGCCAGCAAACCCGGGACTGGGTTTTATCAGCCCCAGCATTTT. It specifies CASKPGTGFYQPQHF.

This clone was detected a few times. This chain joins TRBV19 and TRBJ2-6; TRBD1 might be the D (5 bases). The CDR3 has 15 amino acids. V was shortened by 7 bases and J by 0 bases, with 10 bases between the two germline ends. Germline loops: CDR1 LNHDA, CDR2 SQIVND (reference sequence). The CDR3 sequence is CASTRQLSGANVLTF. Here the CDR3 DNA reads TGTGCCAGTACAAGACAGCTCTCTGGGGCCAACGTCCTGACTTTC.

The V and J genes are TRBV18 and TRBJ2-5, with D possibly being TRBD2 (7 bases). The CDR3 loop spans 16 amino acids. Trimming took 6 bases from V and 3 from J, leaving 20 bases between them. CDR1 is KGHSH and CDR2 is LQKENI in the germline V gene. The CDR3 region is CASSPQGRGLEETQYF. CDR3 coding DNA: TGTGCCAGCTCTCCCCAGGGGCGGGGGTTAGAAGAGACCCAGTACTTC.

The chain carries TRBV7-9 and TRBJ2-7, with a possible D match to TRBD2 (6 bases). This CDR3 has 17 residues. CDR1 and CDR2 (germline): SEHNR, FQNEAQ (reference sequence). V was cut by 5 bases and J by 6 bases, with 26 bases left in between. The chain's CDR3 is CASSQPKEGRTVGEQYF. The CDR3 DNA reads as TGTGCCAGCAGCCAGCCAAAGGAGGGTCGAACGGTAGGCGAGCAGTACTTC.

CDR3 DNA: TGTGCCAGCAGTTGGAGCGGGGATACGCAGTATTTT. Amino acid sequence: CASSWSGDTQYF. The V gene is TRBV28, the J gene TRBJ2-3; the D gene is possibly TRBD2 (6 bases). V was trimmed by 4 bases and J by 6 bases, leaving 8 bases between them. Germline CDR1 reads MDHEN; CDR2 reads SYDVKM. The CDR3 sequence is 12 residues long.

V usage is TRBV6-4 and J usage is TRBJ1-1; perhaps TRBD1 as D (6 bases). The germline V gene encodes CDR1 MRHNA and CDR2 SNTAGT. The CDR3 is 12 amino acids. The V and J ends lost 0 bases and 10 bases respectively, with 9 bases between them. CDR3 sequence (DNA): TGTGCCAGCAGTGACTCGGGGGGGCCAGCTTTCTTT. It encodes CASSDSGGPAFF.

This clone was seen more than once but under ten times. The CDR3 DNA reads TGTGCCAGCAGCCAACCGACAGGGGGCTCTCGAGAGACCCAGTACTTC. Translation: CASSQPTGGSRETQYF. The chain recombines TRBV3-1 (or the pseudogene TRBV3-2) with TRBJ2-5, with 10 positions matching TRBD1. Germline CDR1 reads LGHDT; CDR2 reads YNNKEL (reference sequence). Trimming cost V 2 bases and J 4 bases; bases outside gene matches: 7. The CDR3 runs to 16 residues.

This clone was counted only a few times. The CDR3 protein is CASGFISNQPQHF. The DNA of the CDR3 is TGTGCCAGCGGGTTTATTAGCAATCAGCCCCAGCATTTT. This chain links TRBV19 with TRBJ1-5, with unresolved D. Germline assignment: CDR1 LNHDA and CDR2 SQIVND (reference sequence). V lost 9 bases and J 0 bases, leaving 9 bases between the germline ends. This CDR3 contains 13 residues.

The chain uses TRBV7-9 and TRBJ1-1, with 11 bases aligning to TRBD1. Germline trimming cut 6 bases from V and 5 bases from J; bases unmatched to any gene: 2. The germline V gene encodes CDR1 SEHNR and CDR2 FQNEAQ (reference sequence). The CDR3 consists of 13 residues. CDR3 nucleotides: TGTGCCAGCAGTTGGGACAGGGGGACTGAAGCTTTCTTT. It is translated as CASSWDRGTEAFF.

As for this clone: Other DNA sequences in the same sample also yield this CDR3. The gene calls are TRBV28 and TRBJ1-2; a weak D match, TRBD1 (5 bases). The CDR3 length is 13 residues. CDR1 and CDR2 from the germline V gene are MDHEN and SYDVKM. Trimming removed 3 bases at V and 4 bases at J, with 9 bases between. CDR3 residues: CASSFRGGYGYTF. CDR3 nucleotides: TGTGCCAGCAGTTTTAGGGGCGGCTATGGCTACACCTTC.

This chain uses TRBV28 with TRBJ1-5, with 10 positions matching TRBD1. V lost 2 bases, J lost 4 bases, and 5 bases stayed unmatched. Germline-derived CDR1 and CDR2 are MDHEN and SYDVKM. There are 16 residues in the CDR3. The chain's CDR3 is CASSLVGQGQNQPQHF. CDR3 nucleotides: TGTGCCAGCAGTTTAGTGGGACAGGGGCAAAATCAGCCCCAGCATTTT.

The chain combines TRBV5-6 with TRBJ2-7, with D possibly matching TRBD2 (6 bases). The CDR3 is 14 residues long. Between the trimmed V and J ends, which lost 4 bases and 4 bases, there was a span of 15 bases. In germline, CDR1 is SGHDT, CDR2 YYEEEE. CDR3 nucleotide sequence: TGTGCCAGCAGCGACTTTATTGGGGGGTACGAGCAGTACTTC. This codes for CASSDFIGGYEQYF.

The chain links TRBV10-3 to TRBJ2-3; the D is unclear. Trimming left V 4 bases short and J 0 bases short, with 8 bases between. CDR3 size: 14 residues. Germline V gene sequence: CDR1 ENHRY, CDR2 SYGVKD. This chain's CDR3 is CAISGTPSTDTQYF. CDR3 in DNA: TGTGCCATCAGTGGCACTCCTAGCACAGATACGCAGTATTTT.

The rearrangement uses TRBV5-4 and TRBJ1-6; D may be TRBD1 (5 bases). Trimming pared 2 bases from V and 5 bases from J, leaving 11 bases between. Germline V gives CDR1 SGHNT, CDR2 YYREEE (reference sequence). This CDR3 contains 15 residues. The CDR3 DNA is TGTGCCAGCAGCTTCGGGGGGATGGATAATTCACCCCTCCACTTT. Translated, it gives CASSFGGMDNSPLHF.

This chain uses TRBV12-3 or TRBV12-4 with TRBJ2-1; no firm D call. V was shortened by 4 bases and J by 10 bases, with 8 bases between the two germline ends. This CDR3 is 11 amino acids long. CDR3 nucleotides: TGTGCCAGCAGTTCGGGTTACGAGCAGTTCTTC. This translates into CASSSGYEQFF.

This clone occurred a few times. The identical CDR3 is also encoded by other nucleotide sequences in the sample. The gene calls are TRBV5-1 and TRBJ2-7; D is uncertain. The CDR3 extends over 13 amino acids. The germline V gene has CDR1 SGHRS and CDR2 YFSETQ. The ends were cut back, 0 bases at V and 2 bases at J, with 6 bases in the middle. The CDR3 region has the DNA TGCGCCAGCAGCTTGGGCGGAACCTACGAGCAGTACTTC. It yields the protein CASSLGGTYEQYF.

The chain joins TRBV6-4 to TRBJ2-1; possibly TRBD1 for D (5 bases). CDR1 is MRHNA, CDR2 SNTAGT, per germline. The CDR3 is made up of 13 amino acids. The V end was cut by 5 bases, the J end by 5 bases, with 10 bases between. This CDR3 is CASSPDTHNEQFF. In DNA, the CDR3 is TGTGCCAGCAGTCCGGACACTCACAATGAGCAGTTCTTC.

V gene TRBV5-4 combines with J gene TRBJ1-1; TRBD1 matches 10 bases. Per the germline V gene, CDR1 is SGHNT and CDR2 is YYREEE (reference sequence). V lost 0 bases to trimming and J lost 4 bases; unmatched junction nucleotides: 3. The CDR3 runs 15 residues. The CDR3 DNA reads TGTGCCAGCAGCTTGGCCGGGACAGGGGTCACTGAAGCTTTCTTT. It encodes CASSLAGTGVTEAFF.